This passage covers 15 T cell receptor beta chains from one sample sequenced in a study of T cells in Graves' hyperthyroidism and ophthalmopathy. TCR beta CDR3 regions were amplified from RNA. RT-PCR in the first round (using the HTBI primer set) targeted the TCR CDR3. TCRdb reanalysed the multiplex PCR reads using MiXCR and keeps one entry per CDR3 protein. Of some 300,000 distinct CDR3 sequences listed, around 15% are singletons. The material sequenced was blood. Source of these receptors: a woman aged 35 to 49 with Graves' hyperthyroidism.

V usage is TRBV29-1 and J usage is TRBJ2-1; 8 bases agree with TRBD2. V lost 4 bases, J lost 6 bases, and 20 bases stayed unmatched. The CDR3 sequence is 18 residues long. Germline V gene sequence: CDR1 SQVTM, CDR2 ANQGSEA. CDR3 DNA: TGCAGCGTTGTGGGGCTGCGGATAGCGGGGAGTAAGTTCAATGAGCAGTTCTTC. Its protein is CSVVGLRIAGSKFNEQFF.

This clonotype was detected ten times or more. The V gene is TRBV3-1, the J gene TRBJ1-1; tentative D call: TRBD1 (5 bases). CDR1 LGHDT and CDR2 YNNKEL come from the germline V gene (reference sequence). CDR3 length: 16 amino acids. Trimming shortened V by 3 bases and J by 1 base, and 15 bases separated the two germline ends. The DNA of the CDR3 is TGTGCCAGCAGCCAGGCCGGGGGGAGGCGGAACACTGAAGCTTTCTTT. It specifies CASSQAGGRRNTEAFF.

This clonotype was observed a handful of times. J is TRBJ2-7 and V is TRBV24-1; weak D call: TRBD1 (5 bases). The germline CDR1 and CDR2 sequences are KGHDR and SFDVKD. V was trimmed by 9 bases and J by 3 bases, leaving 11 bases between them. CDR3 length: 12 amino acids. The CDR3 reads CATGQGVYEQYF. In DNA, the CDR3 is TGTGCCACCGGTCAGGGTGTCTACGAGCAGTACTTC.

This clonotype occurred many times. V gene TRBV5-6 combines with J gene TRBJ1-3; TRBD1 aligns across 7 bases. J was trimmed by 3 bases and V by 1 base; bases with no gene match: 4. The germline V gene encodes CDR1 SGHDT and CDR2 YYEEEE. There are 15 residues in the CDR3. The CDR3 reads CASSLRGGGGNTIYF. As DNA, the CDR3 is TGTGCCAGCAGCTTGCGAGGGGGCGGTGGAAACACCATATATTTT.

This clonotype was observed many times. This chain joins TRBV20-1 and TRBJ1-6, with 7 positions matching TRBD1. V lost 3 bases to trimming and J lost 8 bases; unmatched junction nucleotides: 7. The length of the CDR3 is 14 residues. Per germline, CDR1 DFQATT and CDR2 SNEGSKA (reference sequence). The CDR3 reads CSARSGTADSPLHF. The CDR3 nucleotides are TGCAGTGCTAGGAGTGGGACAGCGGATTCACCCCTCCACTTT.

The chain employs TRBV6-1 and TRBJ1-1; 8 bases are a match to TRBD1. The CDR3 contains 16 residues. Germline trimming cut 7 bases from V and 4 bases from J; bases unmatched to any gene: 14. Germline CDR1 is MNHNS and CDR2 is SASEGT. The CDR3 DNA is TGTGCCAGCACCAAGCTCTCAACAGGGGGTGCCACTGAAGCTTTCTTT. Residues: CASTKLSTGGATEAFF.

This clonotype was observed at least ten times. V gene TRBV24-1 combines with J gene TRBJ2-2, with unresolved D. The germline V gene encodes CDR1 KGHDR and CDR2 SFDVKD. The CDR3 has 15 residues. Trimming removed 5 bases from V and 0 bases from J, with 9 bases in between. The CDR3 here is CATSATRANTGELFF. In DNA form, the CDR3 reads TGTGCCACCAGTGCGACACGGGCGAACACCGGGGAGCTGTTTTTT.

In this sample, this clonotype turned up a few times. The chain employs TRBV5-4 and TRBJ1-3; 7 bases fit TRBD1. Germline V gene sequence: CDR1 SGHNT, CDR2 YYREEE (reference sequence). V lost 4 bases and J lost 0; bases outside the gene matches: 7. CDR3 length equals 16 residues. The CDR3 loop is CASSTRQGSSGNTIYF. The CDR3 coding sequence is TGTGCCAGCAGCACCCGACAGGGCTCCTCTGGAAACACCATATATTTT.

The V call is TRBV10-3, the J call TRBJ2-2; TRBD2 agrees at 7 bases. The trim removed 8 bases at V and 0 bases at J, leaving 3 bases unmatched. Germline loops: CDR1 ENHRY, CDR2 SYGVKD. The CDR3 length is 14 residues. The CDR3 nucleotides read TGTGCCATCTGGGAGGGAGCGAACACCGGGGAGCTGTTTTTT. It yields the protein CAIWEGANTGELFF.

The rearrangement links TRBV19 to TRBJ2-1; possibly TRBD2 for D (6 bases). CDR3 length: 13 residues. Trimming left V 1 base short and J 6 bases short, with 7 bases between. Germline V gene data show CDR1 as LNHDA and CDR2 as SQIVND (reference sequence). In nucleotides, the CDR3 is TGTGCCAGTAGTATAGCGGGAGCCAATGAGCAGTTCTTC. This sequence encodes CASSIAGANEQFF.

In its sample, this clonotype was seen many times. The CDR3 loop reads CASSSNSGRALKQFF. CDR3 sequence (DNA): TGTGCCAGCAGCTCGAATAGCGGGAGGGCCTTGAAGCAGTTCTTC. V is TRBV12-3 or TRBV12-4 and J is TRBJ2-1; 11 nucleotides match TRBD2. The V gene end was trimmed by 6 bases and the J gene end by 11 bases; junction bases not matched to a gene: 12. The CDR3 is made up of 15 amino acids.

This clonotype was recorded at least ten times. V is TRBV19 and J is TRBJ1-1; D is perhaps TRBD1 (5 bases). V lost 0 bases, J lost 1 base, and 9 bases lay in between. CDR3 length equals 15 residues. In germline, CDR1 is LNHDA, CDR2 SQIVND (reference sequence). The CDR3 sequence: CASSIEHTGNTEAFF. DNA for the CDR3: TGTGCCAGTAGTATAGAGCATACAGGGAACACTGAAGCTTTCTTT.

This clonotype was seen a few times. This may stem from a read error, because a much larger clone lies one nucleotide away. This sequence joins TRBV28 and TRBJ2-7; 9 nucleotides align to TRBD1. The CDR3 has 14 amino acids. Germline values: CDR1 MDHEN, CDR2 SYDVKM. CDR3 DNA sequence: TGTGCCAGCAGTGCGGGACAGGGCCCCTACGGGCAGTACTTC. It yields the protein CASSAGQGPYGQYF.

This clonotype was seen a single time. This may be a read error, as it is one base from a much larger clone. This chain uses TRBV12-3 or TRBV12-4 with TRBJ2-1; D may be TRBD2 (5 bases). With the DNA end fitting TRBJ2-7 better, the J assignment may be wrong. The CDR3 runs 15 residues. CDR3 residues: CASSLSGLGLNEQYF. CDR3 nucleotides: TGTGCCAGCAGTTTATCGGGTTTAGGACTCAATGAGCAGTACTTC.

This clonotype was counted at least ten times. This chain uses TRBV20-1 with TRBJ1-1; D uncertain. With 1 base removed from V and 7 bases from J, the gap between germline ends came to 16 bases. This CDR3 spans 14 amino acids. Germline V gene lookup returns CDR1 DFQATT and CDR2 SNEGSKA (reference sequence). The CDR3 nucleotides read TGCAGTGCTAGAGGGGGAGGGAGCATCGTTGAAGCTTTCTTT. As protein: CSARGGGSIVEAFF.